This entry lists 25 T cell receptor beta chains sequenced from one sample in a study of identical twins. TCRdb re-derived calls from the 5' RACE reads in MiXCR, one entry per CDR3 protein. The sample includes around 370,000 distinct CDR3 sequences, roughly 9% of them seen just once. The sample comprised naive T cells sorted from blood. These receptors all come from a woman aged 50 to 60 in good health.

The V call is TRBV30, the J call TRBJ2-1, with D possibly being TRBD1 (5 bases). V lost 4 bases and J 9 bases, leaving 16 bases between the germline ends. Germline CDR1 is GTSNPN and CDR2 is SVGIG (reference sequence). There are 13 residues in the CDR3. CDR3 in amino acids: CAWTTSGSGEQFF. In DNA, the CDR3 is TGTGCCTGGACAACCTCAGGGTCGGGTGAGCAGTTCTTC.

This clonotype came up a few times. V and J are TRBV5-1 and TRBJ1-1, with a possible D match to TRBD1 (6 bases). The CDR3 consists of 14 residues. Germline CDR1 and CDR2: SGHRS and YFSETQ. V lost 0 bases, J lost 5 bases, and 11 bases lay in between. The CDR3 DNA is TGCGCCAGCAGCTTGGTCGGGGACAAGACTGAAGCTTTCTTT. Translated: CASSLVGDKTEAFF.

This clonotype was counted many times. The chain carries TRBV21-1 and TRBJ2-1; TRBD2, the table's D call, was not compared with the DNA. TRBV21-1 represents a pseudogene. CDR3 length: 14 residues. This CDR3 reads CASSRVAGAVEQFF. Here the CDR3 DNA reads TGTGCCAGCAGCAGGGTAGCGGGAGCGGTTGAGCAGTTCTTC.

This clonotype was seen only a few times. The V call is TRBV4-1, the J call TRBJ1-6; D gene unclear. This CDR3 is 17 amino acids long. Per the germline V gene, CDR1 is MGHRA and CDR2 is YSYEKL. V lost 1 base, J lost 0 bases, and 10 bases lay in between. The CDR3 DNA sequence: TGCGCCAGCAGCCAAGTCATATCCCGCTCCTATAATTCACCCCTCCACTTT. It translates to CASSQVISRSYNSPLHF.

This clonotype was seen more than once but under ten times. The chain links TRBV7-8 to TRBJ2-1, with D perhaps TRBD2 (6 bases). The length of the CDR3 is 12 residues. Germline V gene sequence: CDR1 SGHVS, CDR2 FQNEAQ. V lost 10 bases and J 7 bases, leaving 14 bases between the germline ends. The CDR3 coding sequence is TGTGCCATCAGGACTATTAGGAATGAGCAGTTCTTC. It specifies CAIRTIRNEQFF. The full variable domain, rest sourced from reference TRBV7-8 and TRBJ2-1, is GAGVSQSPRYKVAKRGQDVALRCDPISGHVSLFWYQQALGQGPEFLTYFQNEAQLDKSGLPSDRFFAERPEGSVSTLKIQRTQQEDSAVYLCAIRTIRNEQFFGPGTRLTVL.

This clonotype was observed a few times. Here the CDR3 reads CSASRLAGEGEQFF. CDR3 DNA sequence: TGCAGTGCTTCCCGACTAGCGGGAGAGGGGGAGCAGTTCTTC. J is TRBJ2-1 and V is TRBV20-1, with TRBD2 identical over 12 bases. Looked up from germline, CDR1 is DFQATT and CDR2 is SNEGSKA (reference sequence). V lost 5 bases and J lost 10; bases outside the gene matches: 9. This CDR3 has 14 residues.

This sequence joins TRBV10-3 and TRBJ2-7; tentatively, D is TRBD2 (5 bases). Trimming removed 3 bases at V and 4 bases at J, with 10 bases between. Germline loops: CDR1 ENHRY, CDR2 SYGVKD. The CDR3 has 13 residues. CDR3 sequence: CAISEEGGYEQYV. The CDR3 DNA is TGTGCCATCAGTGAAGAGGGCGGGTACGAGCAGTACGTC.

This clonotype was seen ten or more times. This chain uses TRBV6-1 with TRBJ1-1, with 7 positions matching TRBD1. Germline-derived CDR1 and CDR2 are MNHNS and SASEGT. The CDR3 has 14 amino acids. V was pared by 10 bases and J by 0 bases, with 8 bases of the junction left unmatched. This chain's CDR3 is CATALQGMNTEAFF. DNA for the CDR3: TGTGCCACGGCCTTACAGGGGATGAACACTGAAGCTTTCTTT.

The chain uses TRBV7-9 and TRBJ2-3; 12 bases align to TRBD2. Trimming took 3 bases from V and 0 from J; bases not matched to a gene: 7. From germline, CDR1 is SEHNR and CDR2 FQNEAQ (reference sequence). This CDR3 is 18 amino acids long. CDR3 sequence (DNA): TGTGCCAGCAGCTTTGCTCTAGCGGGAGGGACGAGCACAGATACGCAGTATTTT. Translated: CASSFALAGGTSTDTQYF.

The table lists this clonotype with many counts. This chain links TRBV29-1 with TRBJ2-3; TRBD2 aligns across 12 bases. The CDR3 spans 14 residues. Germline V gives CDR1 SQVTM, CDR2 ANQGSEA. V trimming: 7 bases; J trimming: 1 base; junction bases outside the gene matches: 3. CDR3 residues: CSARTSGGTDTQYF. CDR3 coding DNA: TGCAGCGCCAGGACTAGCGGGGGCACAGATACGCAGTATTTT.

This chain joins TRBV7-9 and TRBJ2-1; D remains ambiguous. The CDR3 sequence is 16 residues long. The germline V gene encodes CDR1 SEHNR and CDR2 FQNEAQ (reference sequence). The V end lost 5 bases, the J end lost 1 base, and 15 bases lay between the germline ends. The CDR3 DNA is TGTGCCAGCAGCCCCTCACTACCACTGTCCTACAATGAGCAGTTCTTC. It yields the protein CASSPSLPLSYNEQFF. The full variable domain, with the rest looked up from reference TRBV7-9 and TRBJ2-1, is DTGVSQNPRHKITKRGQNVTFRCDPISEHNRLYWYRQTLGQGPEFLTYFQNEAQLEKSRLLSDRFSAERPKGSFSTLEIQRTEQGDSAMYLCASSPSLPLSYNEQFFGPGTRLTVL.

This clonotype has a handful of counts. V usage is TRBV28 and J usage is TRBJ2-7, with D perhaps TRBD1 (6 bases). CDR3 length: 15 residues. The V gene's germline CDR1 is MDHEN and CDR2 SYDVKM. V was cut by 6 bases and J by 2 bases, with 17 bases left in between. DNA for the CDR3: TGTGCCAGCAGAGACCCCCGAGGGGGTGCCTACGAGCAGTACTTC. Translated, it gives CASRDPRGGAYEQYF. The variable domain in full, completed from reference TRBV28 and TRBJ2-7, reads DVKVTQSSRYLVKRTGEKVFLECVQDMDHENMFWYRQDPGLGLRLIYFSYDVKMKEKGDIPEGYSVSREKKERFSLILESASTNQTSMYLCASRDPRGGAYEQYFGPGTRLTVT.

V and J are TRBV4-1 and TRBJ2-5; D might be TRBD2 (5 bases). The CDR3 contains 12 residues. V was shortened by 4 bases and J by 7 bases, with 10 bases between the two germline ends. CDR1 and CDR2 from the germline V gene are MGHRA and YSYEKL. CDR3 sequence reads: CASSLIEGTQYF. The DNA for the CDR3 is TGCGCCAGCAGCCTCATTGAGGGGACCCAGTACTTC.

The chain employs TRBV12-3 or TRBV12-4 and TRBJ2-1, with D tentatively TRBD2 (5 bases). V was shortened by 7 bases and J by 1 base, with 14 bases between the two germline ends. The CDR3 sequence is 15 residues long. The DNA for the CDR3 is TGTGCCAGCACCCCGAGCGGCCCTTCCTACAATGAGCAGTTCTTC. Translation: CASTPSGPSYNEQFF.

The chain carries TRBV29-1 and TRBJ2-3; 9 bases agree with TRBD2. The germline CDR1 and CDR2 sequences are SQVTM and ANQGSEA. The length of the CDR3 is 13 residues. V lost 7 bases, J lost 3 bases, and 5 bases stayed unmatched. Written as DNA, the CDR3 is TGCAGCGCCCATAGCGGGAGTACAGATACGCAGTATTTT. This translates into CSAHSGSTDTQYF.

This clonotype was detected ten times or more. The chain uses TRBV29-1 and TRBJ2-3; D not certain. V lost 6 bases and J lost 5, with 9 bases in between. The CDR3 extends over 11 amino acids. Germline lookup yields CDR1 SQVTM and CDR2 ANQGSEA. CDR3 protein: CSVQVGDTQYF. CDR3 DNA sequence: TGCAGCGTCCAGGTCGGAGATACGCAGTATTTT.

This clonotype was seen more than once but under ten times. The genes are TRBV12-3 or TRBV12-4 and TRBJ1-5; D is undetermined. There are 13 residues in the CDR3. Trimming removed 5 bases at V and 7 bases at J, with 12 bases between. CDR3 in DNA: TGTGCCAGCAGTCCCATTGGAGGCCAGCCCCAGCATTTT. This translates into CASSPIGGQPQHF.

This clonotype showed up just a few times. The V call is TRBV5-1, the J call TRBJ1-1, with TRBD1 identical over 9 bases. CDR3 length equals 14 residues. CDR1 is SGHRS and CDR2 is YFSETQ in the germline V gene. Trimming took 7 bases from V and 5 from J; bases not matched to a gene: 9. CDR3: CASRGGQGGTEAFF. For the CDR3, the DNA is TGCGCCAGCCGAGGGGGACAGGGCGGGACTGAAGCTTTCTTT.

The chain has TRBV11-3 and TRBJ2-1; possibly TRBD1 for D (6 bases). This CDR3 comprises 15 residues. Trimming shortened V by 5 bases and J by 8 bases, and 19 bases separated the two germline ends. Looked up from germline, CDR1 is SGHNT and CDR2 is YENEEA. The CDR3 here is CASSAPGHSVYEQFF. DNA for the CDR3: TGTGCCAGCAGCGCCCCGGGACATTCTGTCTATGAGCAGTTCTTC. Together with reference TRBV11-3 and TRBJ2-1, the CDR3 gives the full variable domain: EAGVVQSPRYKIIEKKQPVAFWCNPISGHNTLYWYLQNLGQGPELLIRYENEEAVDDSQLPKDRFSAERLKGVDSTLKIQPAELGDSAVYLCASSAPGHSVYEQFFGPGTRLTVL.

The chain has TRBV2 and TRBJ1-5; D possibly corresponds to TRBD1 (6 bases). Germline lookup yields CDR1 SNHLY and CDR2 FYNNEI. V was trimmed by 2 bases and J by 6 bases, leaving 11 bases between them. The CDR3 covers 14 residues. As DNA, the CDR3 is TGTGCCAGCAGTGAAATTGGGGGCCCTCAGCCCCAGCATTTT. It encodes CASSEIGGPQPQHF.

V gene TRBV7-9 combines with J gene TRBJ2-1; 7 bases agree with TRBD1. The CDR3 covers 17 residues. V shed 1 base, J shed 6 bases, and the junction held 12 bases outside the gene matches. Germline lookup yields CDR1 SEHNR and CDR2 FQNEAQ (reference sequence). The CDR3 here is CASSLVMGGTDLNEQFF. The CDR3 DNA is TGTGCCAGCAGCTTAGTGATGGGTGGGACAGACCTCAATGAGCAGTTCTTC.

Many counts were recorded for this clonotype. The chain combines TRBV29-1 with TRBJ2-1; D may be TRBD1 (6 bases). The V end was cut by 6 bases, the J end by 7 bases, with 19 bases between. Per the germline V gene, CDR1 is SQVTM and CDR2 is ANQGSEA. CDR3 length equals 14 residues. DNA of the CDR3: TGCAGCGTGGTGCACGGACAGAGCGTGAATGAGCAGTTCTTC. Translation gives CSVVHGQSVNEQFF.

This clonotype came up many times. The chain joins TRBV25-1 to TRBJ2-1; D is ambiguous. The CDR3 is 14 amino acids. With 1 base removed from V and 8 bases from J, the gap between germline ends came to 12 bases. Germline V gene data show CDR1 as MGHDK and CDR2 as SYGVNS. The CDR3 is CASSEFAPPHEQFF. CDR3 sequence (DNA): TGTGCCAGCAGTGAATTTGCGCCACCCCATGAGCAGTTCTTC.

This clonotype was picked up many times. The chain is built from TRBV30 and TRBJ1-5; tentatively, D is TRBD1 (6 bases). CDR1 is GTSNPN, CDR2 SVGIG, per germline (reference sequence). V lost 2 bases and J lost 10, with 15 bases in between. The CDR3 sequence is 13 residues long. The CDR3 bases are TGTGCCTGGAGTCTTCAGGGGTACGTCCCCCAGCATTTT. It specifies CAWSLQGYVPQHF.

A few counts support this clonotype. The CDR3 region is CATNGPLGTDTQYF. CDR3 coding DNA: TGTGCCACCAACGGCCCCCTCGGCACAGATACGCAGTATTTT. The chain carries TRBV24-1 and TRBJ2-3; no reliable D call. From germline, CDR1 is KGHDR and CDR2 SFDVKD. The CDR3 runs 14 residues. V was shortened by 8 bases and J by 1 base, with 12 bases between the two germline ends.